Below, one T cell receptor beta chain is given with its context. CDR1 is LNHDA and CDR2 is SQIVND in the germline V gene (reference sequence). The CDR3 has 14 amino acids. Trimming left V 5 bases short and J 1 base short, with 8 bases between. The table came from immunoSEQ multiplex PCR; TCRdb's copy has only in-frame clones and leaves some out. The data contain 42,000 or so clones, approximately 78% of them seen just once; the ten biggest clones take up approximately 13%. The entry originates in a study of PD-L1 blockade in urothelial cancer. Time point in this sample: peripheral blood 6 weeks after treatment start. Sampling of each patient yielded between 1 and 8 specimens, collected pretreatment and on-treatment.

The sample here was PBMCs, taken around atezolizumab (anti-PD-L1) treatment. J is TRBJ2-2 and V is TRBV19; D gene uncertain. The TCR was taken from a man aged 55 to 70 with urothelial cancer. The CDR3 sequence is CASSPKLNTGELFF. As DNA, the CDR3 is TGTGCCAGTAGTCCGAAACTGAACACCGGGGAGCTGTTTTTT.